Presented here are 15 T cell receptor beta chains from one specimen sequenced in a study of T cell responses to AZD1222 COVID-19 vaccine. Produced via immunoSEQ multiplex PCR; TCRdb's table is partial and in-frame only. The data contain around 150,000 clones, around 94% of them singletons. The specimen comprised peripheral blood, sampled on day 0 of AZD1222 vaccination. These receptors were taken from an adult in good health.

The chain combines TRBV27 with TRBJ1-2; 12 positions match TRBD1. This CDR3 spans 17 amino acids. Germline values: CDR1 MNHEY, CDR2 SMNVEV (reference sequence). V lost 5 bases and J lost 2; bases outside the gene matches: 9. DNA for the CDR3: TGTGCCAGCAGTCCAACCGGGACAGGGGGCCTCAACTATGGCTACACCTTC. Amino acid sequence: CASSPTGTGGLNYGYTF.

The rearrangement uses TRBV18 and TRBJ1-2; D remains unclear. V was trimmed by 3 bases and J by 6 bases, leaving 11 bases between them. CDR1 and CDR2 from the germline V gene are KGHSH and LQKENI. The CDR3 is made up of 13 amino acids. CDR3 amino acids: CASSPGTANGYTF. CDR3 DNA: TGTGCCAGCTCACCGGGAACGGCGAATGGCTACACCTTC.

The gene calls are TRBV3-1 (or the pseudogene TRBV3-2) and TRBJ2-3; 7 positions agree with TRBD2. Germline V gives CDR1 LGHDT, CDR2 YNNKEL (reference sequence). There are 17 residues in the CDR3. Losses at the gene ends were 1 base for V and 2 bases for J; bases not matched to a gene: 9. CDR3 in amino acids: CASSQAVLAETTDTQYF. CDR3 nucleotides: TGTGCCAGCAGCCAAGCCGTTCTAGCGGAGACCACAGATACGCAGTATTTT.

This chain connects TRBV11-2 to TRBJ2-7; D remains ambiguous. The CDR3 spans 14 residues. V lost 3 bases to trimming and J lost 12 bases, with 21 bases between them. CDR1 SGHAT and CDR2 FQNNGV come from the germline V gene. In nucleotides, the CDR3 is TGTGCCAGCAGCTTCGGAAGCCGGGCAGGTGCTGCGTACGTC. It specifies CASSFGSRAGAAYV.

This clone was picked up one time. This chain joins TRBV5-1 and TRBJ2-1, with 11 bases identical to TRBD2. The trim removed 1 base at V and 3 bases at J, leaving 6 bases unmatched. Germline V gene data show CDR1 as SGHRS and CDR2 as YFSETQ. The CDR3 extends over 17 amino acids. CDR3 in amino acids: CASSLSSGRALYNEQFF. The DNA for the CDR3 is TGCGCCAGCAGCTTGAGTAGCGGGAGGGCCCTCTACAATGAGCAGTTCTTC. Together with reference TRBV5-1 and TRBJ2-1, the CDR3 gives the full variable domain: KAGVTQTPRYLIKTRGQQVTLSCSPISGHRSVSWYQQTPGQGLQFLFEYFSETQRNKGNFPGRFSGRQFSNSRSEMNVSTLELGDSALYLCASSLSSGRALYNEQFFGPGTRLTVL.

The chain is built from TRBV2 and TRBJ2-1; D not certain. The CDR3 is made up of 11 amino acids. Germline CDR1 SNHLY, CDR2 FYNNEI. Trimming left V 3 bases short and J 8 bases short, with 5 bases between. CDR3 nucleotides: TGTGCCAGCAGTGATTTGGATGAGCAGTTCTTC. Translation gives CASSDLDEQFF.

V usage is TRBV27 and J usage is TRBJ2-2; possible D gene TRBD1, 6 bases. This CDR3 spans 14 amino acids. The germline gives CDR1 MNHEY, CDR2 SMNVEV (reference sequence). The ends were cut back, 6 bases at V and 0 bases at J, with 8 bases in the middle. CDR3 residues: CASSRTANTGELFF. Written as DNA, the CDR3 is TGTGCCAGCAGCCGGACAGCGAACACCGGGGAGCTGTTTTTT.

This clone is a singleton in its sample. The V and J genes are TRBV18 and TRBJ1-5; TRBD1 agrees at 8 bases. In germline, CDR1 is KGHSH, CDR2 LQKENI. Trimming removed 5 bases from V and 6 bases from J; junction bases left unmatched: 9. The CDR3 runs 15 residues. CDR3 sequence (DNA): TGTGCCAGCTCAATCGACAGGGGATTTGGTCAGCCCCAGCATTTT. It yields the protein CASSIDRGFGQPQHF.

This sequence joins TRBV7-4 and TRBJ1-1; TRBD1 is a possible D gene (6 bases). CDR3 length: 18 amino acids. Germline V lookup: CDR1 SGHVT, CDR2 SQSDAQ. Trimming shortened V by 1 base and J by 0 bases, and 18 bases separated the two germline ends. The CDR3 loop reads CASSLEGRGLPMNTEAFF. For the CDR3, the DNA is TGTGCCAGCAGCTTAGAAGGCAGGGGCCTACCAATGAACACTGAAGCTTTCTTT.

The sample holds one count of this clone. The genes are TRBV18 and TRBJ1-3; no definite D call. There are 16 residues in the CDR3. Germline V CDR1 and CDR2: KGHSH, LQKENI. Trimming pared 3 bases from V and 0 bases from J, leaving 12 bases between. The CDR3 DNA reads TGTGCCAGCTCACCTCGCCCAGAGAGCTCTGGAAACACCATATATTTT. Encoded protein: CASSPRPESSGNTIYF.

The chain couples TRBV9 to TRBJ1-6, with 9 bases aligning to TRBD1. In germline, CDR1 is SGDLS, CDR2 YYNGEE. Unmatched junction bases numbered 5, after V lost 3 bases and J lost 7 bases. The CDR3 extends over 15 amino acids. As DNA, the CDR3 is TGTGCCAGCAGCGGACAGGGGGATAGGAATTCACCCCTCCACTTT. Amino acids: CASSGQGDRNSPLHF.

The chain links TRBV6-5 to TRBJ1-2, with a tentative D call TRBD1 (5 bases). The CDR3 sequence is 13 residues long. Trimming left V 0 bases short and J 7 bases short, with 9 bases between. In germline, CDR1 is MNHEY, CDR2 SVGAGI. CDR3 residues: CASSYSTRAGYTF. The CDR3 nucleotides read TGTGCCAGCAGTTACTCGACCAGGGCTGGCTACACCTTC.

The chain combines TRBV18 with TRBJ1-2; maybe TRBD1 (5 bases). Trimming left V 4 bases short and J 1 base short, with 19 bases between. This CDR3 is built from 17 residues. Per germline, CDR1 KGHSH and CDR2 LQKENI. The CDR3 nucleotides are TGTGCCAGCTCACTACCTGGGACGGGGAAAAATAACTATGGCTACACCTTC. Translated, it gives CASSLPGTGKNNYGYTF.

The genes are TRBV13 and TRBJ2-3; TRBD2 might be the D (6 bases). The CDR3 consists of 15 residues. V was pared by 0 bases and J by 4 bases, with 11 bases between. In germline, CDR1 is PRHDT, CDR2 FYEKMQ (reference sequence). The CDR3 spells CASSLGASGADTQYF. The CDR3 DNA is TGTGCCAGCAGCTTAGGGGCCTCGGGAGCAGATACGCAGTATTTT.

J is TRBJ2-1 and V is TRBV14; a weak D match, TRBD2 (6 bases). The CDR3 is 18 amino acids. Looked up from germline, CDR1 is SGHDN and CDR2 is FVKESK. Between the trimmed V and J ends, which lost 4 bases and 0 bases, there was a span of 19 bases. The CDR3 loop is CASSPGDLSKSSYNEQFF. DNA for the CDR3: TGTGCCAGCAGCCCGGGAGACCTCTCGAAAAGCTCCTACAATGAGCAGTTCTTC.